A single sample is the source of the 10 T cell receptor beta chains below, sequenced in a study of regulatory T cells in long-lasting Graves disease. Time point described: newly diagnosed GD, antithyroid drugs for less than 3 months. PBMC RNA was the source of the TCR library. Sequencing libraries for TCR beta were prepared with iRepertoire HTBI primers and Arm-PCR of CDR3 regions. TCRdb recomputed calls from the multiplex PCR reads with MiXCR, one row per CDR3 protein. The profile covers 300,000 to 450,000 distinct CDR3 sequences, with less than 20% appearing a single time and roughly 20% taken by the ten largest. Sequenced material: peripheral blood mononuclear cells (PBMCs), taken at new diagnosis, from a patient treated with antithyroid drugs. These receptors all come from a female donor with Graves disease.

The sample holds many counts of this clonotype. The V gene is TRBV12-3 or TRBV12-4, the J gene TRBJ2-3, with 13 bases lining up with TRBD2. The CDR3 extends over 15 amino acids. V gave up 6 bases and J gave up 4 bases; unmatched junction bases: 4. CDR3 nucleotide sequence: TGTGCCAGCAGGGGACTAGCGGGAAATTCAGATACGCAGTATTTT. Translation gives CASRGLAGNSDTQYF.

This clonotype occurred many times. The chain couples TRBV7-2 to TRBJ1-5, with 7 bases matching TRBD1. V shed 5 bases and J 9 bases; nucleotides not matched to a gene: 4. Germline V gives CDR1 SGHTA, CDR2 FQGNSA. CDR3 length equals 12 residues. CDR3 sequence (DNA): TGTGCCAGCAGCCAAGCAGGGGGGCCCCAGCATTTT. Protein product: CASSQAGGPQHF. Full variable domain (rest looked up from reference TRBV7-2 and TRBJ1-5): GAGVSQSPSNKVTEKGKDVELRCDPISGHTALYWYRQSLGQGLEFLIYFQGNSAPDKSGLPSDRFSAERTGGSVSTLTIQRTQQEDSAVYLCASSQAGGPQHFGDGTRLSIL.

Ten or more counts support this clonotype. The chain recombines TRBV28 with TRBJ2-1, with 10 positions matching TRBD2. Trimming took 2 bases from V and 2 from J; bases not matched to a gene: 9. Germline values: CDR1 MDHEN, CDR2 SYDVKM. This CDR3 contains 18 residues. CDR3 in DNA: TGTGCCAGCAGTTTAGGGGCTAGCGGGAGAGGTACCTACAATGAGCAGTTCTTC. This sequence encodes CASSLGASGRGTYNEQFF.

In its sample, this clonotype was seen a few times. The chain couples TRBV20-1 to TRBJ1-4; 7 bases fit TRBD1. Germline CDR1 is DFQATT and CDR2 is SNEGSKA (reference sequence). Losses at the gene ends were 1 base for V and 8 bases for J; bases not matched to a gene: 7. CDR3 length: 14 residues. DNA for the CDR3: TGCAGTGCTAGAGCTACAGGGGACGGCGAAAAACTGTTTTTT. Protein sequence: CSARATGDGEKLFF.

The gene calls are TRBV6-1 and TRBJ2-7; 11 bases align to TRBD1. Trimming removed 6 bases from V and 4 bases from J; junction bases left unmatched: 8. CDR3 size: 15 residues. The germline gives CDR1 MNHNS, CDR2 SASEGT. The CDR3 DNA reads TGTGCCAGCAGAATTGGACAGGGGGCGCGTTACGAGCAGTACTTC. Its translation is CASRIGQGARYEQYF.

The sample holds many counts of this clonotype. V usage is TRBV12-3 or TRBV12-4 and J usage is TRBJ1-2, with a possible D match to TRBD1 (6 bases). The V gene lost 3 bases and the J gene lost 4 bases, with 15 bases spanning the gap. The CDR3 spans 15 residues. The CDR3 nucleotides read TGTGCCAGCAGTTTCCAGGGGAAGAGGGTCTATGGCTACACCTTC. The encoded protein is CASSFQGKRVYGYTF.

The CDR3 region is CASSPRQAGSPLHF. CDR3 coding DNA: TGTGCCAGCTCCCCCCGACAGGCCGGTTCACCCCTCCACTTT. The rearrangement joins TRBV18 to TRBJ1-6; TRBD1 is a possible D gene (6 bases). CDR1 is KGHSH and CDR2 is LQKENI in the germline V gene. Trimming took 6 bases from V and 9 from J, leaving 15 bases between them. This CDR3 comprises 14 residues. The full variable domain, with the rest looked up from reference TRBV18 and TRBJ1-6, is NAGVMQNPRHLVRRRGQEARLRCSPMKGHSHVYWYRQLPEEGLKFMVYLQKENIIDESGMPKERFSAEFPKEGPSILRIQQVVRGDSAAYFCASSPRQAGSPLHFGNGTRLTVT.

This clonotype was seen at least ten times. The V and J genes are TRBV11-1 and TRBJ1-3, with D unclear. Germline V gene lookup returns CDR1 SGHAT and CDR2 FQDESV (reference sequence). With 5 bases removed from V and 0 bases from J, the gap between germline ends came to 11 bases. The CDR3 consists of 15 residues. CDR3 sequence (DNA): TGTGCCAGCAGCAAAGACGGAATCTCTGGAAACACCATATATTTT. Protein: CASSKDGISGNTIYF.

The chain joins TRBV5-4 to TRBJ1-3; D is unresolved. Germline V gene lookup returns CDR1 SGHNT and CDR2 YYREEE (reference sequence). Trimming cost V 4 bases and J 0 bases, with 14 bases left between them. CDR3 size: 16 residues. The CDR3 reads CASSESKWSSGNTIYF. The CDR3 nucleotides are TGTGCCAGCAGCGAATCCAAATGGAGCTCTGGAAACACCATATATTTT.

This chain connects TRBV12-3 or TRBV12-4 to TRBJ1-1, with 7 bases that match TRBD1. The V segment lost 7 bases and the J segment 1 base; nucleotides outside the gene matches: 9. This CDR3 contains 15 residues. CDR3 sequence (DNA): TGTGCCAGCATGAAGGACAGGCAAACGAACACTGAAGCTTTCTTT. Translating gives CASMKDRQTNTEAFF.